The 13 T cell receptor beta chains given below trace back to one sample, sequenced in a study of blood T cell repertoires in COVID-19. The table came from immunoSEQ multiplex PCR; TCRdb's copy has only in-frame clones and leaves some out. The sample records around 30,000 clones, 91% being singletons. Sequences were obtained from peripheral blood. The receptors stem from a human donor in a cohort sampled during active COVID-19.

Regarding this clone: Germline is not matched at one junction end, which may reflect a read error. The rearrangement joins TRBV19 to TRBJ1-2, with unresolved D. From germline, CDR1 is LNHDA and CDR2 SQIVND (reference sequence). The CDR3 covers 13 residues. The CDR3, as DNA: TGTGCCAGTAGGCCTAGTCTGCCCTATGACTACACCTTC. The encoded protein is CASRPSLPYDYTF.

V and J are TRBV18 and TRBJ2-5; tentative D call: TRBD2 (5 bases). This CDR3 is 15 amino acids long. Germline CDR1 is KGHSH and CDR2 is LQKENI. The V end was cut by 3 bases, the J end by 2 bases, with 13 bases between. The CDR3 region has the DNA TGTGCCAGCTCACCCGGCGGGCTAGCACAAGAGACCCAGTACTTC. This encodes CASSPGGLAQETQYF.

The CDR3 DNA is TGTGCCAGCAGCTTCGGAGCCGGGGAGCTGTTTTTT. It is translated as CASSFGAGELFF. The gene calls are TRBV11-3 and TRBJ2-2; D gene uncertain. V was clipped by 3 bases and J by 6 bases, with 5 bases between them. Germline V gene lookup returns CDR1 SGHNT and CDR2 YENEEA. This CDR3 has 12 residues.

The chain is built from TRBV6-5 and TRBJ1-2, with 8 bases identical to TRBD1. J was trimmed by 4 bases and V by 6 bases; bases with no gene match: 7. CDR3 length: 14 amino acids. Germline CDR1 is MNHEY and CDR2 is SVGAGI. The CDR3: CASRSPGGLYGYTF. The CDR3 DNA is TGTGCCAGCAGGTCGCCAGGGGGCCTCTATGGCTACACCTTC.

V usage is TRBV7-6 and J usage is TRBJ2-7; unclear D gene. The germline V gene has CDR1 SGHVS and CDR2 FNYEAQ. Trimming removed 5 bases at V and 3 bases at J, with 11 bases between. The CDR3 contains 13 residues. CDR3 region: CASSQAPGYEQYV. As DNA, the CDR3 is TGTGCCAGCAGCCAAGCTCCAGGCTACGAGCAGTACGTC.

This chain links TRBV12-5 with TRBJ1-2; D unclear. Trimming shortened V by 1 base and J by 2 bases, and 8 bases separated the two germline ends. Germline V gene sequence: CDR1 LGHNT, CDR2 FRNRAP. This CDR3 contains 14 residues. The CDR3 is CASGLEGGNYGYTF. For the CDR3, the DNA is TGTGCTAGTGGTTTGGAGGGCGGGAACTATGGCTACACCTTC.

The V and J genes are TRBV19 and TRBJ2-3; 9 bases line up with TRBD1. Germline CDR1 LNHDA, CDR2 SQIVND (reference sequence). Trimming took 6 bases from V and 4 from J; bases not matched to a gene: 14. The CDR3 is made up of 17 amino acids. The CDR3 protein is CASSSPPGQGISDTQYF. CDR3 nucleotide sequence: TGTGCCAGTAGCTCACCACCGGGACAGGGAATATCAGATACGCAGTATTTT.

The CDR3 is CASSLSFLEGEQYV. CDR3 DNA: TGTGCCAGCAGCTTGTCTTTTTTGGAGGGCGAGCAGTACGTC. This chain uses TRBV11-2 with TRBJ2-7; D is possibly TRBD2 (6 bases). V shed 3 bases and J shed 6 bases, with 15 bases lying between them. CDR1 is SGHAT and CDR2 is FQNNGV in the germline V gene. The CDR3 is 14 residues long.

This clone was seen more than once but under ten times. CDR3 DNA sequence: TGTGCCAGCAGCTTAATGCCCTCCGGGACAGGGTATGAAGCTTTCTTT. It translates to CASSLMPSGTGYEAFF. J is TRBJ1-1 and V is TRBV7-9; 9 positions match TRBD1. The CDR3 is made up of 16 amino acids. Germline V lookup: CDR1 SEHNR, CDR2 FQNEAQ (reference sequence). Unmatched junction bases numbered 11, after V lost 2 bases and J lost 7 bases.

J is TRBJ2-3 and V is TRBV2; 8 bases align to TRBD1. The CDR3 runs to 15 residues. V lost 5 bases to trimming and J lost 2 bases; unmatched junction nucleotides: 6. CDR1 and CDR2 from the germline V gene are SNHLY and FYNNEI. CDR3 DNA: TGTGCCAGCAGTTCGGGACAGGCGACCACAGATACGCAGTATTTT. Translated, it gives CASSSGQATTDTQYF.

The V and J genes are TRBV12-3 or TRBV12-4 and TRBJ2-1; D unclear. The CDR3 length is 12 residues. The ends were cut back, 3 bases at V and 9 bases at J, with 9 bases in the middle. CDR3 amino acids: CASSLIDSEQFF. CDR3 nucleotide sequence: TGTGCCAGCAGTTTGATAGATAGTGAGCAGTTCTTC.

The gene calls are TRBV11-3 and TRBJ2-3; 12 bases line up with TRBD2. V gave up 5 bases and J gave up 2 bases; unmatched junction bases: 8. Germline loops: CDR1 SGHNT, CDR2 YENEEA. The length of the CDR3 is 17 residues. CDR3 sequence reads: CASSDGLAGGSTDTQYF. In DNA, the CDR3 is TGTGCCAGCAGCGACGGGCTAGCGGGAGGGTCCACAGATACGCAGTATTTT.

The chain is built from TRBV7-2 and TRBJ2-5, with 10 positions matching TRBD2. V lost 1 base, J lost 4 bases, and 9 bases stayed unmatched. In germline, CDR1 is SGHTA, CDR2 FQGNSA. This CDR3 region has 17 residues. CDR3 residues: CASSLDIAGGRRETQYF. CDR3 bases: TGTGCCAGCAGCTTAGATATAGCGGGAGGAAGGAGAGAGACCCAGTACTTC.